This T cell receptor beta chain originates from a study of OX40 agonist ivuxolimab in advanced cancers. Only in-frame clones appear in the TCRdb table, and some are missing; sequencing was by immunoSEQ multiplex PCR. Seen here are 20,000 to 30,000 clones, 83% observed once, and the top ten hold roughly an eighth. About this clone itself: Its matching antigen is unknown.

Study observations and caveats: Averaging showed that CD8+ T cells had more expanded clones than CD4+ did. Antigen targets of the expanded peripheral T cells went undetermined.

Trimming left V 2 bases short and J 3 bases short, with 8 bases between. The CDR3 loop spans 14 amino acids. The V gene's germline CDR1 is LGHNA and CDR2 YNFKEQ. Sequenced here: CD4+ or CD8+ T cells sorted from blood, sampled in a trial of the OX40 agonist ivuxolimab. The chain couples TRBV4-2 to TRBJ1-3; D not certain. The clonotype originates from an adult with an advanced solid tumor such as melanoma, head and neck, liver or kidney cancer. The DNA for the CDR3 is TGTGCCAGCAGCCAATATGCGGATGGAAACACCATATATTTT. Translating gives CASSQYADGNTIYF.